A selection of T cell receptor beta chains follows, all from one sample in a study of T cells after yellow fever vaccination. TCRdb analysed the 5' RACE reads with MiXCR anew, one entry per CDR3 protein. The sample has 610,000 or so distinct CDR3 sequences; approximately 13% are singletons. The sequenced sample was PBMCs, obtained on the day of the yellow fever booster vaccination. The receptors stem from a young man who received the YFV17D yellow fever vaccine. CDR3s include the opening cysteine and the closing phenylalanine or tryptophan. The D gene is left open where the match is weak. Clone sizes are given selectively: once, few, many, or a class where the clone is expanded.

v_gene: TRBV30
len: 17
j_gene: TRBJ2-6
d_gene: .
abundance: few
CDR3nt: TGTGCCTCCCCAAAAAAGGGGATTTTGCCTGGGGCCAACGTCCTGACTTTC
CDR3aa: CASPKKGILPGANVLTF

v_gene: TRBV7-2
len: 16
j_gene: TRBJ2-3
d_gene: .
abundance: .
CDR3nt: TGTGCCAGCAGCGTGCTGGGGGGCGGTACAGGAAGTACGCAGTATTTT
CDR3aa: CASSVLGGGTGSTQYF

v_gene: TRBV5-4
len: 16
j_gene: TRBJ1-1
d_gene: .
abundance: .
CDR3nt: TGTGCCAGCAGCTTGGATAGGGGGGCGGGAGACACTGAAGCTTTCTTT
CDR3aa: CASSLDRGAGDTEAFF

v_gene: TRBV4-3
len: 15
j_gene: TRBJ2-1
d_gene: .
abundance: many
CDR3nt: TGCGCCAGCAGCCAAGATGTACGGGATTACAATGAGCAGTTCTTC
CDR3aa: CASSQDVRDYNEQFF

v_gene: TRBV5-1
len: 15
j_gene: TRBJ2-5
d_gene: .
abundance: few
CDR3nt: TGCGCCAGCAGCTTGGTACCGGGAGTTGTGGAGACCCAGTACTTC
CDR3aa: CASSLVPGVVETQYF

v_gene: TRBV12-3/TRBV12-4
len: 14
j_gene: TRBJ2-3
d_gene: .
abundance: many
CDR3nt: TGTGCCAGCAGTTTGCGGGCCCTCACAGATACGCAGTATTTT
CDR3aa: CASSLRALTDTQYF

v_gene: TRBV12-3/TRBV12-4
len: 12
j_gene: TRBJ2-3
d_gene: TRBD2
abundance: few
CDR3nt: TGTGCCAGCAGTTTTGGGACTAGCGGGCAGTATTTT
CDR3aa: CASSFGTSGQYF

v_gene: TRBV20-1
len: 12
j_gene: TRBJ1-3
d_gene: .
abundance: .
CDR3nt: TGCAGTGCGAGTGGAGGGGAGAACACCATATATTTT
CDR3aa: CSASGGENTIYF

v_gene: TRBV10-1
len: 17
j_gene: TRBJ2-7
d_gene: TRBD2
abundance: few
CDR3nt: TGCGCCAGCAGCCCAACCTCAACAGCGGGAGGGCCCTACGAGCAGTACTTC
CDR3aa: CASSPTSTAGGPYEQYF

v_gene: TRBV3-1
len: 16
j_gene: TRBJ2-5
d_gene: .
abundance: many
CDR3nt: TGTGCCAGCAGCCAAGGTTTACCAGCTAGCCAAGAGACCCAGTACTTC
CDR3aa: CASSQGLPASQETQYF

v_gene: TRBV2
len: 13
j_gene: TRBJ2-3
d_gene: TRBD1
abundance: .
CDR3nt: TGTGCCAGCAACCCCGGGACAGCCCACGTAAAGTATTTT
CDR3aa: CASNPGTAHVKYF

v_gene: TRBV6-1
len: 16
j_gene: TRBJ2-2
d_gene: TRBD1
abundance: few
CDR3nt: TGTGCCAGCAGGGAAACCGGGACAGGGGCCGGCGGGGAGCTGTTTTTT
CDR3aa: CASRETGTGAGGELFF

v_gene: TRBV20-1
len: 13
j_gene: TRBJ1-2
d_gene: TRBD1
abundance: few
CDR3nt: TGCAGTGCTCCTGGACAGGGTAACTATGGCTACACCTTC
CDR3aa: CSAPGQGNYGYTF

v_gene: TRBV5-1
len: 13
j_gene: TRBJ2-7
d_gene: .
abundance: many
CDR3nt: TGCGCCAGCAGCTTGGGACAGGACTACGAGCAGTACTTC
CDR3aa: CASSLGQDYEQYF

v_gene: TRBV20-1
len: 12
j_gene: TRBJ2-1
d_gene: .
abundance: .
CDR3nt: TGCAGTGCTAGACGTGGGGGGAATGAGCAGTTCTTC
CDR3aa: CSARRGGNEQFF

v_gene: TRBV19
len: 16
j_gene: TRBJ1-5
d_gene: .
abundance: few
CDR3nt: TGTGCCAGTAGGAAGGGGGGCCCGAATGGCAATCAGCCCCAGCATTTT
CDR3aa: CASRKGGPNGNQPQHF

v_gene: TRBV29-1
len: 13
j_gene: TRBJ1-2
d_gene: .
abundance: few
CDR3nt: TGCAGCGTTGAGACCGGACATCCCTATGGCTACACCTTC
CDR3aa: CSVETGHPYGYTF

v_gene: TRBV4-3
len: 16
j_gene: TRBJ2-1
d_gene: TRBD2
abundance: many
CDR3nt: TGCGCCAGCAGCCAAGAAGAAGCGGGATCCTACAATGAGCAGTTCTTC
CDR3aa: CASSQEEAGSYNEQFF

v_gene: TRBV9
len: 12
j_gene: TRBJ1-2
d_gene: TRBD1
abundance: few
CDR3nt: TGTGCCAGCAGCGGAGGGGGCCATGGCTACACCTTC
CDR3aa: CASSGGGHGYTF

v_gene: TRBV6-5
len: 17
j_gene: TRBJ2-7
d_gene: TRBD2
abundance: .
CDR3nt: TGTGCCAGCAGTTACCTGGCTAGCGGGAGCTCTAGCTACGAGCAGTACTTC
CDR3aa: CASSYLASGSSSYEQYF

v_gene: TRBV10-3
len: 12
j_gene: TRBJ2-1
d_gene: .
abundance: few
CDR3nt: TGTGCCATCAGTGAAGTCCCCTATGAGCAGTTCTTC
CDR3aa: CAISEVPYEQFF

v_gene: TRBV11-1
len: 19
j_gene: TRBJ2-6
d_gene: TRBD1
abundance: .
CDR3nt: TGTGCCAGCAGCTTAGGCAAGGGGACAGGGTACTCTGGGGCCAACGTCCTGACTTTC
CDR3aa: CASSLGKGTGYSGANVLTF

v_gene: TRBV25-1
len: 13
j_gene: TRBJ2-5
d_gene: TRBD1
abundance: .
CDR3nt: TGTGCCAGCACTGGCAGGGGGCTTGAGACCCAGTACTTC
CDR3aa: CASTGRGLETQYF

v_gene: TRBV6-6
len: 13
j_gene: TRBJ2-7
d_gene: .
abundance: .
CDR3nt: TGTGCCAGCAGTTATGGGAGCACCTACGAGCAGTACTTC
CDR3aa: CASSYGSTYEQYF

v_gene: TRBV2
len: 12
j_gene: TRBJ2-1
d_gene: .
abundance: .
CDR3nt: TGTGCCAGCAGCGACTTCTCGGGGGAGCAGTTCTTC
CDR3aa: CASSDFSGEQFF

v_gene: TRBV10-1
len: 19
j_gene: TRBJ2-3
d_gene: .
abundance: .
CDR3nt: TGCGCCAGCACCCCTCAAGTTCTAGCTGATGGGGAAAGGACAGATACGCAGTATTTT
CDR3aa: CASTPQVLADGERTDTQYF

v_gene: TRBV27
len: 13
j_gene: TRBJ2-7
d_gene: .
abundance: few
CDR3nt: TGTGCCAGCAGCATTACCGGTTACGGCGAGCAGTACTTC
CDR3aa: CASSITGYGEQYF

v_gene: TRBV20-1
len: 12
j_gene: TRBJ2-3
d_gene: .
abundance: many
CDR3nt: TGCAGTGCTACCCCCCTAGCAGATACGCAGTATTTT
CDR3aa: CSATPLADTQYF

v_gene: TRBV19
len: 15
j_gene: TRBJ1-2
d_gene: TRBD1
abundance: few
CDR3nt: TGTGCCACCGGAAGGACAGGCCGAGCTAACTATGGCTACACCTTC
CDR3aa: CATGRTGRANYGYTF

v_gene: TRBV25-1
len: 12
j_gene: TRBJ2-7
d_gene: .
abundance: .
CDR3nt: TGTGCCAGCAGTCCCGACTGGCGCGAGCAGTACTTC
CDR3aa: CASSPDWREQYF

v_gene: TRBV10-3
len: 11
j_gene: TRBJ1-1
d_gene: .
abundance: many
CDR3nt: TGTGCCATCAGTTTTGACACTGAAGCTTTCTTT
CDR3aa: CAISFDTEAFF

v_gene: TRBV29-1
len: 11
j_gene: TRBJ2-1
d_gene: .
abundance: .
CDR3nt: TGCAGCGTTGAGGACGGCGGTGAGCAGTTCTTC
CDR3aa: CSVEDGGEQFF

v_gene: TRBV7-2
len: 15
j_gene: TRBJ2-7
d_gene: .
abundance: once
CDR3nt: TGTGCCAGCAGCTTTCGGCAGGGGCTAAGCTACGAGCAGTACTTC
CDR3aa: CASSFRQGLSYEQYF

v_gene: TRBV28
len: 12
j_gene: TRBJ2-7
d_gene: .
abundance: many
CDR3nt: TGTGCCAGCGCCTCGGGCATGGGGGAGCAGTACTTC
CDR3aa: CASASGMGEQYF

v_gene: TRBV12-3/TRBV12-4
len: 13
j_gene: TRBJ1-3
d_gene: .
abundance: few
CDR3nt: TGTGCCAGCGGGGGGGGCTCTGGAAACACCATATATTTT
CDR3aa: CASGGGSGNTIYF

v_gene: TRBV7-2
len: 16
j_gene: TRBJ1-4
d_gene: .
abundance: few
CDR3nt: TGTGCCAGCAGCTTAAGATTGAAGGGAACTAATGAAAAACTGTTTTTT
CDR3aa: CASSLRLKGTNEKLFF

v_gene: TRBV29-1
len: 21
j_gene: TRBJ2-7
d_gene: TRBD1
abundance: .
CDR3nt: TGCAGCGTTGTGGAAGACGGGACAGGGGATATTTTGTTTCACGGAATTAACGAGCAGTACTTC
CDR3aa: CSVVEDGTGDILFHGINEQYF

v_gene: TRBV5-1
len: 14
j_gene: TRBJ2-5
d_gene: TRBD1
abundance: .
CDR3nt: TGCGCCAGCAGCGTCGGACAGGGTGAAGAGACCCAGTACTTC
CDR3aa: CASSVGQGEETQYF

v_gene: TRBV28
len: 14
j_gene: TRBJ2-5
d_gene: .
abundance: many
CDR3nt: TGTGCCAGCAGGCCGACAGGGAGGGAAGAGACCCAGTACTTC
CDR3aa: CASRPTGREETQYF

v_gene: TRBV5-1
len: 16
j_gene: TRBJ2-3
d_gene: TRBD2
abundance: .
CDR3nt: TGCGCCAGCAGCTTGGAGACTAGCGGGAGGGCAGATACGCAGTATTTT
CDR3aa: CASSLETSGRADTQYF

v_gene: TRBV29-1
len: 16
j_gene: TRBJ2-1
d_gene: .
abundance: .
CDR3nt: TGCAGCGTTGAAGACGGGGACACCATACTACACGATGAGCAGTTCTTC
CDR3aa: CSVEDGDTILHDEQFF

v_gene: TRBV20-1
len: 14
j_gene: TRBJ2-5
d_gene: TRBD1
abundance: .
CDR3nt: TGCAGTGCTGGCCCCTCGACAGGGATGGAGACCCAGTACTTC
CDR3aa: CSAGPSTGMETQYF

v_gene: TRBV11-1
len: 18
j_gene: TRBJ2-1
d_gene: .
abundance: few
CDR3nt: TGTGCCCAGCACCCCCCCCAGCGCAGGACTGGGTCCTACAATGAGCAGTTCTTC
CDR3aa: CAQHPPQRRTGSYNEQFF

v_gene: TRBV5-1
len: 16
j_gene: TRBJ2-2
d_gene: TRBD1
abundance: many
CDR3nt: TGCGCCAGCAGCCCCACAGGGGTCGGATCTTCCGGGGAGCTGTTTTTT
CDR3aa: CASSPTGVGSSGELFF

v_gene: TRBV5-4
len: 14
j_gene: TRBJ2-6
d_gene: .
abundance: .
CDR3nt: TGTGCCATTTCCGGAGGTTCTGGGGCCAACGTCCTGACTTTC
CDR3aa: CAISGGSGANVLTF